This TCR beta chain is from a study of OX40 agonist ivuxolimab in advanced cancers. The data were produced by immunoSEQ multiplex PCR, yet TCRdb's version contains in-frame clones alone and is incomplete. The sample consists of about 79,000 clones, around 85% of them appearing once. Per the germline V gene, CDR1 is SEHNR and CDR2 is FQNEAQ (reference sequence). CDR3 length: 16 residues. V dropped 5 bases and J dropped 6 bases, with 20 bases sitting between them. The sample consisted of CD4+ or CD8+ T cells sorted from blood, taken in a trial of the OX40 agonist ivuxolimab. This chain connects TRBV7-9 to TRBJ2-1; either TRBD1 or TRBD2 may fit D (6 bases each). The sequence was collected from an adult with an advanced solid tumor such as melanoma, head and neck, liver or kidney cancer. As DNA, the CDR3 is TGTGCCAGCAGCCGACTCCTAGGGGGGTTCCTCAATGAGCAGTTCTTC. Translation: CASSRLLGGFLNEQFF.